This T cell receptor beta chain derives from a study of cytomegalovirus exposure and HLA in healthy donors. General study results and limits: V segments that were indistinguishable, TRBV6-2 and TRBV6-3 among them, were omitted from analysis.

Trimming took 4 bases from V and 8 from J, leaving 20 bases between them. The germline gives CDR1 SGHAT, CDR2 FQNNGV. The CDR3 totals 15 residues. The PCR employed 60 Vbeta primers together with 13 Jbeta primers. Produced via immunoSEQ multiplex PCR; TCRdb's table is partial and in-frame only. The table has some 130,000 clones, more than 60% seen once; the top ten hold 9% to 10%. In regard to this clone: No antigen is known for it.

The sequence was obtained from a man aged 40-50 years in good health and CMV-seropositive. The chain has TRBV11-2 and TRBJ1-1, with D tentatively TRBD1 (5 bases). Material for sequencing was PBMCs. This CDR3 is CASSSGLTGVTEAFF. The CDR3 DNA reads as TGTGCCAGCAGCTCTGGACTCACGGGGGTTACAGAAGCTTTCTTT.